What follows is one T cell receptor (beta chain) and its context. Its specificity is unknown. Profiled with immunoSEQ multiplex PCR; TCRdb holds only in-frame clones, not every one. The top ten clones hold roughly 4.3% of a sample with under 100,000 clones, over 85% of them seen once. The CDR3 extends over 13 amino acids. The germline V gene encodes CDR1 SQVTM and CDR2 ANQGSEA. Trimming removed 0 bases at V and 8 bases at J, with 13 bases between. Unstimulated regulatory T cells (CD4+CD25+CD127-), CD4+CD25- non-regulatory cells, CD4 and CD8 cells were FACS-sorted from thawed PBMCs. These data come from a study of Tregs in tolerant kidney transplant recipients. Study-level points and caveats: No direct test of biological reproducibility was done here.

Material: CD8+ T cells from blood. J is TRBJ1-2 and V is TRBV29-1; a possible D gene is TRBD1 (6 bases). The sequence was collected from a human donor in good health. This chain's CDR3 is CSVEDLTGFGYTF. CDR3 in DNA: TGCAGCGTTGAAGATCTAACAGGGTTCGGCTACACCTTC.